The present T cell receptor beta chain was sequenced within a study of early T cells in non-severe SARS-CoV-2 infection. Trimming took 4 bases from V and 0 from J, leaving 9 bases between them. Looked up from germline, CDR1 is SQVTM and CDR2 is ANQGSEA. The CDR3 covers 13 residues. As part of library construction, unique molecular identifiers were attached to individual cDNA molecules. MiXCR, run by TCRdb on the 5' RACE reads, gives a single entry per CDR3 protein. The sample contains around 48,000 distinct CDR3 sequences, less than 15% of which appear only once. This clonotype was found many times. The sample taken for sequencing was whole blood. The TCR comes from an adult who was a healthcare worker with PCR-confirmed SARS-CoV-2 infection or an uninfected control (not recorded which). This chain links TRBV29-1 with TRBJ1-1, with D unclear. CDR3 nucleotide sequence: TGCAGCGTTGTTTTCCGGGTGAACACTGAAGCTTTCTTT. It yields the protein CSVVFRVNTEAFF.